One and the same sample provided the 7 T cell receptor beta chains below, sequenced in a study of shared clonotypes between healthy human individuals. Some clones are missing from TCRdb's copy, which holds only in-frame ones; the method was immunoSEQ multiplex PCR. The table records some 580,000 clones, roughly 98% of them present only once. Naive CD8 isolation took CD45RO-negative cells positively selected for CCR7 and excluded terminally differentiated effector memory CD45RA+ cells. Sequenced input: naive CD8+ T cells sorted from blood. These receptors were taken from a man younger than 45 in good health.

This chain connects TRBV11-2 to TRBJ2-7, with D possibly matching TRBD2 (6 bases). V was clipped by 2 bases and J by 4 bases, with 12 bases between them. The CDR3 sequence is 14 residues long. The V gene's germline CDR1 is SGHAT and CDR2 FQNNGV. The CDR3 here is CASSLYGTSYEQYF. Written as DNA, the CDR3 is TGTGCCAGCAGCTTATACGGGACTTCGTACGAGCAGTACTTC.

V gene TRBV4-1 combines with J gene TRBJ2-1; D not certain. V lost 0 bases to trimming and J lost 4 bases, with 10 bases between them. The CDR3 covers 15 residues. The V gene's germline CDR1 is MGHRA and CDR2 YSYEKL. The DNA for the CDR3 is TGCGCCAGCAGCCAAGAGACTCCACCGTACAATGAGCAGTTCTTC. As protein: CASSQETPPYNEQFF.

The V and J genes are TRBV7-2 and TRBJ2-7; D unresolved. Germline-derived CDR1 and CDR2 are SGHTA and FQGNSA. The V and J ends lost 1 base and 5 bases respectively, with 6 bases between them. This CDR3 contains 12 residues. In nucleotides, the CDR3 is TGTGCCAGCAGCTTAGACCGACACGAGCAGTACTTC. Translated, it gives CASSLDRHEQYF.

In regard to this clone: Other DNA sequences in the same sample also yield this CDR3. The chain links TRBV5-6 to TRBJ2-2; D remains ambiguous. In germline, CDR1 is SGHDT, CDR2 YYEEEE. The CDR3 totals 13 residues. V lost 2 bases and J lost 1, with 3 bases in between. The CDR3 DNA reads TGTGCCAGCAGCTTAGGGAACACCGGGGAGCTGTTTTTT. It encodes CASSLGNTGELFF.

This chain joins TRBV7-9 and TRBJ2-1; D ambiguous. CDR1 SEHNR and CDR2 FQNEAQ come from the germline V gene (reference sequence). CDR3 length: 13 residues. V was cut by 5 bases and J by 2 bases, with 7 bases left in between. Here the CDR3 DNA reads TGTGCCAGCAGCCAAGGTCCCTACAATGAGCAGTTCTTC. Its translation is CASSQGPYNEQFF.

The chain couples TRBV28 to TRBJ1-5, with D possibly matching TRBD1 (6 bases). CDR3 length: 15 amino acids. The germline V gene has CDR1 MDHEN and CDR2 SYDVKM. The ends were cut back, 2 bases at V and 2 bases at J, with 10 bases in the middle. The CDR3 coding sequence is TGTGCCAGCAGTTTACCCAGGGGCGGCAATCAGCCCCAGCATTTT. The encoded protein is CASSLPRGGNQPQHF.

Here the CDR3 DNA reads TGTGCCAGCAGCTTTCCAGTCAGCATATATGGCTACACCTTC. Translating it yields CASSFPVSIYGYTF. The V call is TRBV12-1, the J call TRBJ1-2. TRBV12-1 counts as a pseudogene. The CDR3 consists of 14 residues.